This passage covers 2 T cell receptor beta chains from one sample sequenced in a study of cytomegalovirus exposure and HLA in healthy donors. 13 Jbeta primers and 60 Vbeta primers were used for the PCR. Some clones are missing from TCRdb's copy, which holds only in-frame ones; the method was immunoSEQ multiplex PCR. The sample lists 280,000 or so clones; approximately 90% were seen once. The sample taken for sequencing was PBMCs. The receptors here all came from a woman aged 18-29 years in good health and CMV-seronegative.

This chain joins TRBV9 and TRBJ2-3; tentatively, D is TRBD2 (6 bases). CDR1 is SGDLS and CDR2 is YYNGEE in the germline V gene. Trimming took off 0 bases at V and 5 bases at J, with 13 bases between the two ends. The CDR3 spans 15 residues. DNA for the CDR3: TGTGCCAGCAGCGTAGATAGTGGGGGAGGAGATACGCAGTATTTT. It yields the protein CASSVDSGGGDTQYF.

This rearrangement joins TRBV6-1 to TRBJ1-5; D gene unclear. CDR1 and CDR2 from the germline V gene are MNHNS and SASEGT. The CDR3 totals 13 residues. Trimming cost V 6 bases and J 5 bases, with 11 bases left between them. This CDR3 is CASSFGLDQPQHF. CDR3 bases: TGTGCCAGCAGCTTCGGACTTGATCAGCCCCAGCATTTT.